This T cell receptor (beta chain) originates from a study of blood T cell repertoires in COVID-19. Turning to the study itself: T cells, B-cell-depleted T cells, or PBMCs supplied cDNA or gDNA.

Seattle patients were enrolled during active infection and followed longitudinally. In the original workflow: From reference gene primer amplification, estimates of nucleated cell counts were derived. The method was immunoSEQ multiplex PCR; TCRdb's version includes in-frame clones alone and lacks a portion of them. Clone size and the V and J calls come from that table; the DNA yielded D and trimming. Found here are about 170,000 clones, roughly 93% of them singletons; the top ten hold approximately 5%. Germline loops: CDR1 LNHDA, CDR2 SQIVND (reference sequence). Trimming cost V 4 bases and J 9 bases; bases outside gene matches: 7. This CDR3 is 15 amino acids long.

Sequenced: peripheral blood. The rearrangement uses TRBV19 and TRBJ2-3; 13 bases are shared with TRBD2. This TCR came from a man in his late teens or twenties with COVID-19, enrolled during active disease. CDR3 DNA: TGTGCCAGTAGTAAGGGGGGACTAGCGGGAAGCACGCAGTATTTT. It specifies CASSKGGLAGSTQYF.